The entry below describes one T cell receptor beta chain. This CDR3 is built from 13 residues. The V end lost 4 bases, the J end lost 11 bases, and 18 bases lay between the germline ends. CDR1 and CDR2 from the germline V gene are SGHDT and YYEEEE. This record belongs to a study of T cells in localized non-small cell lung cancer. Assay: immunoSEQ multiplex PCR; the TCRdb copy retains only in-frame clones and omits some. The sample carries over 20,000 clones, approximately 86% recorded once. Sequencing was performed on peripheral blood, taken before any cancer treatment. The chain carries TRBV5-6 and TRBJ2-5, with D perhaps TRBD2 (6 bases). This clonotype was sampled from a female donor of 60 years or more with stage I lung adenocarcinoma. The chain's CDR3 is CASSVTGTLEQYF. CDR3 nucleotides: TGTGCCAGCAGCGTAACCGGGACTCTAGAGCAGTACTTC.